Listed below are T cell receptor beta chains from one sample, sequenced in a study of OX40 agonist ivuxolimab in advanced cancers. Assay: immunoSEQ multiplex PCR; the TCRdb copy retains only in-frame clones and omits some. The table records more than 75,000 clones, about 91% of them present only once. The sample consisted of CD4+ or CD8+ T cells sorted from blood, taken in a trial of the OX40 agonist ivuxolimab. These receptors all stem from an adult with an advanced solid tumor such as melanoma, head and neck, liver or kidney cancer. The CDR3 runs from the conserved cysteine through the conserved F or W. D genes are given only for firm matches. Clone size is not always given. Where it is, it says once, few, many or a class for expanded clones.

>TRBV6-1|TRBJ2-1|few|TRBD1
CASSGTGVSSSYNEQFF
TGTGCCAGCAGTGGGACAGGGGTCAGTAGTTCCTACAATGAGCAGTTCTTC
>TRBV7-9|TRBJ2-3|-|-
CASSQRQSDTQYF
TGTGCCAGCAGCCAACGACAGTCAGATACGCAGTATTTT
>TRBV29-1|TRBJ1-4|-|-
CSVERAGYREKLFF
TGCAGCGTTGAAAGGGCAGGTTATCGTGAAAAACTGTTTTTT
>TRBV5-1|TRBJ2-3|-|-
CASSPGQSTDTQYF
TGCGCCAGCAGCCCAGGACAGTCCACAGATACGCAGTATTTT
>TRBV19|TRBJ1-5|-|TRBD1
CASRHRTGFQPQHF
TGTGCCAGTAGGCACCGGACAGGGTTTCAGCCCCAGCATTTT
>TRBV2|TRBJ1-1|-|-
CASSITGSNTEAFF
TGTGCCAGCAGTATCACGGGGTCGAACACTGAAGCTTTCTTT
>TRBV5-1|TRBJ2-5|-|TRBD2
CASSLVIETSESGVGTQYF
TGCGCCAGCAGCTTGGTAATTGAGACTAGCGAATCCGGGGTAGGGACCCAGTACTTC
>TRBV5-1|TRBJ2-3|-|TRBD1
CASSQRQGADTQYF
TGCGCCAGCAGCCAAAGACAGGGGGCTGATACGCAGTATTTT
>TRBV20-1|TRBJ2-7|-|-
CSAQIIYEQYF
TGCAGTGCTCAAATCATCTACGAGCAGTACTTC
>TRBV4-3|TRBJ2-3|-|-
CASSQGGRMTDTQYF
TGCGCCAGCAGCCAAGGTGGGAGGATGACAGATACGCAGTATTTT
>TRBV30|TRBJ1-5|-|-
CAWSPGLDQPQHF
TGTGCCTGGAGTCCAGGTTTGGATCAGCCCCAGCATTTT
>TRBV18|TRBJ2-7|-|TRBD2
CASSPLTSGTSSYEQYF
TGTGCCAGCTCACCACTTACTAGCGGGACAAGCTCCTACGAGCAGTACTTC
>TRBV15|TRBJ2-1|once|-
CATSRDPGAQGEQFF
TGTGCCACCAGCAGAGATCCCGGCGCCCAGGGTGAGCAGTTCTTC
>TRBV5-6|TRBJ1-2|-|-
CASSPGGQLYGYTF
TGTGCCAGCAGCCCTGGGGGGCAGTTGTATGGCTACACCTTC
>TRBV30|TRBJ2-6|-|-
CAWDGTGANVLTF
TGTGCCTGGGACGGGACTGGGGCCAACGTCCTGACTTTC
>TRBV5-1|TRBJ1-2|-|TRBD1
CASSQDRGNYGYTF
TGCGCCAGCAGCCAGGACAGGGGGAACTATGGCTACACCTTC
>TRBV18|TRBJ2-5|once|-
CASSPQGGETQYF
TGTGCCAGCTCACCCCAGGGAGGTGAGACCCAGTACTTC
>TRBV10-3|TRBJ2-6|-|TRBD2
CAISQKGLASGANVLTF
TGTGCCATCAGTCAAAAAGGACTAGCGTCTGGGGCCAACGTCCTGACTTTC
>TRBV6-6|TRBJ1-1|-|TRBD1
CASRSRGQETEAFF
TGTGCCAGCAGATCGAGGGGGCAGGAGACTGAAGCTTTCTTT
>TRBV6-1|TRBJ2-6|-|-
CASSGGGSGANVLTF
TGTGCCAGCAGTGGAGGGGGCTCTGGGGCCAACGTCCTGACTTTC
>TRBV9|TRBJ1-1|few|-
CASHIKTSCGGTEAFF
TGTGCCAGTCACATAAAGACAAGTTGTGGGGGCACTGAAGCTTTCTTT
>TRBV5-6|TRBJ2-3|few|TRBD1
CASSLTGQPYTDTQYF
TGTGCCAGCAGCTTAACGGGACAGCCATACACAGATACGCAGTATTTT
>TRBV18|TRBJ2-2|once|TRBD1
CASFPLGGDTGELFF
TGTGCCAGCTTCCCCCTAGGGGGCGACACCGGGGAGCTGTTTTTT
>TRBV7-7|TRBJ1-1|few|-
CASSAGTDTEAFF
TGTGCCAGCAGCGCGGGGACGGACACTGAAGCTTTCTTT
>TRBV10-3|TRBJ2-5|-|-
CAILGSDQETQYF
TGTGCCATCCTTGGGTCGGACCAAGAGACCCAGTACTTC
>TRBV5-1|TRBJ1-1|-|TRBD1
CASSSPTGGNTEAFF
TGCGCCAGCAGCTCGCCTACAGGGGGAAACACTGAAGCTTTCTTT
>TRBV5-1|TRBJ2-1|-|TRBD2
CASSFSLAGEAEQFF
TGCGCCAGCAGCTTTTCCTTAGCGGGAGAGGCTGAGCAGTTCTTC
>TRBV14|TRBJ2-5|-|-
CASSQEVGTQYF
TGTGCCAGCAGCCAAGAGGTTGGGACCCAGTACTTC
>TRBV2|TRBJ2-2|-|TRBD1
CASSGGQGGTGELFF
TGTGCCAGCAGTGGGGGACAGGGCGGCACCGGGGAGCTGTTTTTT
>TRBV6-1|TRBJ1-3|-|-
CASYSGNTIYF
TGTGCCAGCTACTCTGGAAACACCATATATTTT